These T cell receptor beta chains were read from a single sample in a study of blood T cells in healthy people across ages. TCRdb passed the 5' RACE reads through MiXCR, listing each CDR3 protein once. The table records approximately 780,000 distinct CDR3 sequences, roughly 24% of them present only once. The same specimen was also included in a second study, on T cells of mothers and their children.

The material sequenced was blood. The receptors were gathered from a boy between 10 and 17 years old in good health. CDR3s include the opening cysteine and the closing phenylalanine or tryptophan. D genes are given only for firm matches. Clone size is stated in some rows and not others, as once, few, many or a class when expanded.

V,J,size,D,CDR3,DNA
TRBV18,TRBJ2-5,.,TRBD2,CASSSSGAETQYF,TGTGCCAGCTCATCGAGCGGGGCGGAGACCCAGTACTTC
TRBV5-5,TRBJ1-5,few,TRBD1,CASSLTGGEFNQPQHF,TGTGCCAGCAGCTTGACAGGGGGCGAATTCAATCAGCCCCAGCATTTT
TRBV10-2,TRBJ1-5,few,.,CASSERFYSNQPQHF,TGCGCCAGCAGTGAACGGTTCTATAGCAATCAGCCCCAGCATTTT
TRBV5-1,TRBJ2-5,.,.,CASTLGGSQETQYF,TGCGCCAGCACCCTAGGGGGATCCCAAGAGACCCAGTACTTC
TRBV12-3/TRBV12-4,TRBJ2-4,few,.,CASSLAAGTLAKNIQYF,TGTGCCAGCAGTTTAGCGGCGGGTACCTTAGCCAAAAACATTCAGTACTTC
TRBV14,TRBJ1-2,.,.,CASSPGRGYGYTF,TGTGCCAGCAGCCCCGGTCGCGGATATGGCTACACCTTC
TRBV6-1,TRBJ1-1,few,.,CATYRGLAEAFF,TGTGCCACATATCGGGGCCTAGCGGAAGCTTTCTTT
TRBV13,TRBJ2-7,.,TRBD1,CASSSSGTGEYEQYF,TGTGCCAGCAGCTCATCCGGGACAGGGGAGTACGAGCAGTACTTC
TRBV14,TRBJ2-1,.,.,CASSQFSGNLYNEQLF,TGTGCCAGCAGCCAGTTTAGTGGTAACTTATACAATGAGCAGTTATTC
TRBV7-9,TRBJ2-3,.,.,CASRKQGPTDTQYF,TGTGCCAGCAGGAAACAGGGCCCCACAGATACGCAGTATTTT
TRBV2,TRBJ2-1,few,TRBD2,CASSVLAGVNEQFF,TGTGCCAGCAGTGTGCTAGCGGGGGTCAATGAGCAGTTCTTC
TRBV20-1,TRBJ2-3,few,.,CSAQQITDTQYF,TGCAGTGCTCAGCAGATCACAGATACGCAGTATTTT
TRBV15,TRBJ1-5,.,TRBD1,CATRGTASNQPQHF,TGTGCCACCAGAGGGACAGCCAGCAATCAGCCCCAGCATTTT
TRBV29-1,TRBJ2-5,few,TRBD1,CSVFPGQGETQYF,TGCAGCGTATTCCCGGGACAGGGAGAGACCCAGTACTTC
TRBV5-1,TRBJ1-4,few,TRBD1,CASSLGDRAANEKLFF,TGCGCCAGCAGCTTGGGGGACAGGGCTGCTAATGAAAAACTGTTTTTT
TRBV5-1,TRBJ1-2,.,TRBD1,CASSAGQGFGYTF,TGCGCCAGCAGCGCGGGACAGGGTTTTGGCTACACCTTC
TRBV10-3,TRBJ2-7,.,.,CAIRSGGYEQYF,TGTGCCATCAGGTCCGGGGGATACGAGCAGTACTTC
TRBV7-3,TRBJ2-1,few,.,CASSLTVGSNNEQFF,TGTGCCAGCAGCTTAACGGTGGGCAGCAACAATGAGCAGTTCTTC
TRBV20-1,TRBJ2-2,.,TRBD1,CSARWTGGTGELFF,TGCAGTGCTAGGTGGACAGGGGGCACCGGGGAGCTGTTTTTT
TRBV27,TRBJ2-7,.,.,CASSRDGDVAGEQYF,TGTGCCAGCAGTCGAGACGGGGACGTTGCAGGAGAGCAGTACTTC
TRBV6-5,TRBJ1-2,.,.,CASLGGYTF,TGTGCCAGTTTGGGCGGCTACACCTTC
TRBV9,TRBJ1-2,.,TRBD1,CASSGTGGESGYTF,TGTGCCAGCAGCGGGACAGGGGGCGAAAGTGGCTACACCTTC
TRBV5-1,TRBJ2-2,many,.,CASSLVGSGELFF,TGCGCCAGCAGCTTGGTAGGGTCCGGGGAGCTGTTTTTT
TRBV12-3/TRBV12-4,TRBJ2-7,few,TRBD2,CASRGPSGTSYEQYF,TGTGCCAGCAGAGGACCTAGCGGGACCTCCTACGAGCAGTACTTC
TRBV29-1,TRBJ2-1,.,TRBD2,CSVDGAGVYNEQFF,TGCAGCGTTGATGGAGCGGGGGTTTATAATGAGCAGTTCTTC
TRBV18,TRBJ2-7,.,.,CASSPQLGTYEQYF,TGTGCCAGCTCACCACAGCTGGGAACCTACGAGCAGTACTTC
TRBV3-1,TRBJ2-7,few,.,CASSQDVAVNSYEQYF,TGTGCCAGCAGCCAAGATGTGGCCGTTAACTCCTACGAGCAGTACTTC
TRBV6-1,TRBJ2-4,few,TRBD2,CASSDRSGVWIQYF,TGTGCCAGCAGTGACCGAAGCGGGGTGTGGATTCAGTACTTC
TRBV20-1,TRBJ2-1,few,.,CSASKADSYNEQFF,TGCAGTGCTAGTAAAGCAGACAGCTACAATGAGCAGTTCTTC
TRBV12-3/TRBV12-4,TRBJ2-1,.,.,CAGSFARGEQFF,TGTGCCGGCAGTTTCGCCCGGGGTGAGCAGTTCTTC
TRBV12-3/TRBV12-4,TRBJ1-6,.,.,CASRGTGTGDGPLHF,TGTGCCAGCAGGGGGACCGGGACGGGGGACGGGCCCCTCCACTTT
TRBV29-1,TRBJ2-7,.,.,CSVVRTGTAVYEQYF,TGCAGCGTTGTCCGTACCGGGACCGCAGTCTACGAGCAGTACTTC
TRBV7-8,TRBJ2-2,few,.,CASSFGGSWTGELFF,TGTGCCAGCAGCTTTGGGGGATCGTGGACCGGGGAGCTGTTTTTT
TRBV29-1,TRBJ2-5,.,.,CSVDGLEETQYF,TGCAGCGTTGATGGGCTCGAAGAGACCCAGTACTTC
TRBV5-4,TRBJ2-7,few,.,CASSLALRASVSYEQYF,TGTGCCAGCAGCTTGGCCTTGAGGGCTAGCGTCTCCTACGAGCAGTACTTC
TRBV12-3/TRBV12-4,TRBJ1-2,.,.,CASSSNGYTF,TGTGCCAGCAGTTCTAATGGCTACACCTTC
TRBV27,TRBJ2-7,few,TRBD1,CASTFNRDRIAEQYF,TGTGCCAGCACCTTTAACCGGGACAGGATCGCCGAGCAGTACTTC
TRBV14,TRBJ2-7,.,.,CASSLPGREQYF,TGTGCCAGCAGCCTCCCGGGACGAGAGCAGTACTTC
TRBV20-1,TRBJ2-5,few,TRBD2,CSAKRGRSETQYF,TGCAGTGCTAAGCGGGGGAGATCAGAGACCCAGTACTTC
TRBV12-3/TRBV12-4,TRBJ1-2,few,.,CASSLATVNYGYTF,TGTGCCAGCAGTTTAGCGACGGTAAACTATGGCTACACCTTC
TRBV2,TRBJ2-1,few,.,CASSGSQGYNEQFF,TGTGCCAGCAGTGGAAGCCAGGGTTACAATGAGCAGTTCTTC
TRBV28,TRBJ1-5,.,TRBD1,CASSSRTGYQAQHF,TGTGCCAGCAGTTCCCGGACAGGTTATCAGGCCCAGCATTTT
TRBV7-9,TRBJ2-2,.,.,CASSQPGLGELFF,TGTGCCAGCAGCCAACCCGGCCTAGGGGAGCTGTTTTTT
TRBV7-9,TRBJ1-3,few,TRBD1,CASSSPDRGLSGNTIYF,TGTGCCAGCAGCTCCCCGGACAGGGGGCTATCTGGAAACACCATATATTTT
TRBV20-1,TRBJ2-5,.,TRBD2,CSAILAGTQETQYF,TGCAGTGCTATACTAGCGGGGACTCAAGAGACCCAGTACTTC
TRBV29-1,TRBJ2-5,few,.,CSVSGGETQYF,TGCAGCGTATCAGGGGGGGAGACCCAGTACTTC
TRBV6-5,TRBJ2-5,.,.,CAPLEWETQYF,TGTGCCCCCCTGGAATGGGAGACCCAGTACTTC
TRBV5-1,TRBJ2-5,.,.,CASSFAQDSRGTQYF,TGCGCCAGCAGCTTCGCGCAGGATTCTAGGGGGACCCAGTACTTC
TRBV6-2/TRBV6-3,TRBJ2-2,.,.,CASGARRTGELFF,TGTGCCAGCGGGGCTAGGAGGACCGGGGAGCTGTTTTTT
TRBV5-1,TRBJ1-6,few,.,CASSVTGYNSPLHF,TGCGCCAGCAGCGTTACTGGTTATAATTCACCCCTCCACTTT
TRBV29-1,TRBJ1-2,few,.,CSVGRVRGIRFDGYTF,TGCAGCGTTGGCCGCGTGAGGGGGATCCGATTTGATGGCTACACCTTC
TRBV28,TRBJ1-4,few,.,CASSSQGRPNEKLFF,TGTGCCAGCAGTTCCCAAGGGAGGCCTAATGAAAAACTGTTTTTT
TRBV10-3,TRBJ2-1,.,.,CAISEASDEQFF,TGTGCCATCAGCGAAGCGAGCGATGAGCAGTTCTTC
TRBV5-1,TRBJ1-6,.,.,CASSFTGSSSPLHF,TGCGCCAGCAGCTTTACAGGGAGTAGTTCACCCCTCCACTTT
TRBV6-6,TRBJ2-1,.,TRBD1,CASSPDRVRNEQFF,TGTGCCAGCAGCCCGGACAGGGTAAGGAATGAGCAGTTCTTC
TRBV6-6,TRBJ2-5,few,.,CASSYEPRRETQYF,TGTGCCAGCAGTTACGAGCCCCGGCGGGAGACCCAGTACTTC
TRBV12-3/TRBV12-4,TRBJ1-2,.,.,CASILLAATYGYTF,TGTGCCAGCATCCTATTAGCGGCAACCTATGGCTACACCTTC
TRBV7-3,TRBJ2-3,.,.,CASSLLPAKTQYF,TGTGCCAGCAGCTTATTACCGGCCAAAACGCAGTATTTT
TRBV5-1,TRBJ2-3,few,TRBD1,CASSMGQGDGDTQYF,TGCGCCAGCAGCATGGGACAGGGGGACGGAGATACGCAGTATTTT
TRBV27,TRBJ1-2,few,.,CASSQGSNYGYTF,TGTGCCAGCAGCCAGGGGAGTAACTATGGCTACACCTTC